This T cell receptor (beta chain) was recorded in a study of identifying expanded T cells in peripheral blood. During the collection period, no donor immune events like infections were recorded. Concerning this clone: Its antigen remains unknown.

This CDR3 has 14 residues. CDR1 SEHNR and CDR2 FQNEAQ come from the germline V gene (reference sequence). The V and J ends lost 1 base and 3 bases respectively, with 9 bases between them. Assay: immunoSEQ multiplex PCR; the TCRdb copy retains only in-frame clones and omits some. The sample records about 130,000 clones, approximately 86% being singletons. Whole-study findings and limits: Clone count variance between approximately two-week samples rose with total template count. Technical replicates showed around 1.1 changed clones; roughly two weeks about 16; four weeks 19.

The chain carries TRBV7-9 and TRBJ1-1, with D uncertain. The receptor comes from a person aged 18 to 75 in good health. The sequencing input was blood. The CDR3 region is CASSLEWGYTEAFF. The CDR3 DNA follows: TGTGCCAGCAGCTTAGAGTGGGGATACACTGAAGCTTTCTTT.